The subject of this entry is one TCR beta chain. This clone was observed a few times. It has no known antigen specificity. No much larger clone is present one base from it, and per-base qualities are unavailable. This specimen belongs to a study of cytomegalovirus exposure and HLA in healthy donors (TCRdb year 2017). Turning to the overall study: An earlier analysis of a few hundred of the donors reported 250 to 300 Gb of sequence data and 95 million to 130 million unique TCR beta sequences obtained from approximately 180 million T cells. Roughly 300 gigabases of sequencing data and roughly 90 million unique TCR sequences were included in an early release covering roughly 700 HLA-typed donors. Of the 398 genotyped donors, over 70% fell in the genetic ancestry cluster associated with self-reported Caucasian donors. The study was designed to test whether signatures of past pathogen exposure could be identified by cataloging public T cell receptors. Using immunosequencing, the study profiled T cell repertoires from some 670 subjects and related those repertoires to cytomegalovirus serostatus. Besides the first cohort of roughly 640 subjects, a separate validation cohort made up of over 100 different subjects was used. The study combined high-throughput TCR immunosequencing, statistical association of individual TCRs with disease status, and machine learning to predict cytomegalovirus infection status. A later analysis re-analyzed previously published TCR beta repertoires from about 730 donors and added high-resolution HLA genotyping to study TCR occurrence patterns. Rather than drawing on any new phenotypic data, the later analysis identified candidate immune exposures from TCR beta sequences and the way those sequences occurred across donors. In an earlier analysis of about 590 of the donors, high-throughput TCR beta sequencing was used to judge whether each TCR beta V gene segment behaved as functional or pseudogenic. Donor age, sex, ethnicity and CMV serostatus were compiled alongside the repertoire data. A later genetic analysis took genome-wide SNP genotypes for about 65% of the 666 donors and used that subset as a discovery cohort. Every discovery cohort repertoire had been produced on one sequencing platform. Both class I and class II loci were covered by HLA typing, at four-digit resolution. Typing coverage differed by locus: A, B, C, DRB1 and DQB1 were typed in roughly 620-630 donors, DQA1 in approximately 520, DPA1 in some 600, and DPB1 in 472. Several DR-DQ haplotypes were treated as single units for association and clustering because of strong linkage in the cohort. Among under 450 genotyped donors of the cohort, an average of approximately 230,000 unique TCR beta nucleotide sequences were sequenced per donor, roughly 18% of them non-productive.

The cohort was made up of under 800 healthy bone marrow donors. All cohort members were sampled while nominally healthy, although unrecorded immune exposures were likely present. The donor was CMV seropositive and belonged to the group of some 290 seropositive cohort members. A peripheral blood sample was provided by each donor, and peripheral blood mononuclear cells were used for TCR beta sequencing. The Qiagen DNeasy Blood Extraction Kit was used to extract genomic DNA from the blood cell samples. Library preparation was by the immunoSEQ multiplex PCR assay. For the multiplex PCR, a mixture combining 60 forward primers for TCR Vbeta segments and 13 reverse primers for TCR Jbeta segments was used. The CDR3 region of rearranged TCR beta genes was amplified from genomic DNA with a multiplex PCR assay. The amplified TCR beta libraries were sequenced on the Illumina HiSeq System as 87-base-pair reads. In the original analysis: Across the 670 or so repertoires, a later analysis counted 80 million or so unique TCR beta chains, around 11 million of which were shared by at least two donors. Raw reads were error-corrected and collapsed into unique sequences with a nearest-neighbor algorithm that merged closely related sequences to remove PCR and sequencing errors. V, D and J gene segments were assigned by aligning CDR3 sequences to IMGT reference sequences. For a sequence to be retained, a match of at least six nucleotides to both a V gene segment and a J gene segment was required. Rearrangements were classified as productive when the CDR3 lacked stop codons and remained in frame with V and J, and all other rearrangements were classified as non-productive. CDR3 was defined according to IMGT convention as the region running from the second conserved V-encoded cysteine to the conserved J-encoded phenylalanine. The earlier analysis of 500 to 600 of the donors excluded sequences that lacked an unambiguous match to a single V gene segment. An earlier analysis of 450 to 650 of the donors called V segments functional above 56.7% productive rearrangements and segregating when the between-donor standard deviation exceeded 5%. To diagnose cytomegalovirus status from the catalog of TCR beta chain sequences, a statistical classification framework was built. In a later analysis, V and J genes were assigned by comparing TCR nucleotide sequences against IMGT/GENE-DB human TR gene sequences. Using the TCRdist pipeline, a later analysis assigned CDR3 sequences along with most-parsimonious VDJ recombination scenarios. A later analysis defined each TCR beta chain by its CDR3 amino acid sequence plus V-gene family, and excluded reads lacking a unique V-gene family. In a later analysis, nearly 600 highly shared, low-generation-probability nucleotide sequences were removed to address suspected cross-contamination and a sequencing artifact. A later analysis calculated a clonal expansion index for each public chain from normalized within-repertoire ranks of inferred template counts. Generation probabilities in a later analysis came from a VDJ recombination model fitted to out-of-frame rearrangements, and those results were checked against IGoR. A later analysis scored TCR-TCR, TCR-HLA and TCR-CMV co-occurrence with hypergeometric tests, applying a repertoire-size bias correction to TCR pairs. To estimate false discovery rates, a later analysis permuted the HLA or CMV assignments 20 times. In a later analysis, co-occurring TCRs were grouped with DBSCAN, and TCRdist sequence similarity was added when clustering was performed within HLA-allele-positive subsets. Co-occurrence clustering excluded repertoires with fewer than 30,000 or more than 120,000 public chains, plus five with anomalous nucleotide sharing. TCRdb holds this immuneACCESS table with in-frame rearrangements only. Some clones are missing; in checked studies, unresolved V genes explain under half, and the rest has no known cause. Clone size and V and J calls were adopted from that table, with D and trimming inferred from the DNA. In all, the sample holds around 90,000 clones, and 79% of those were seen once. More than 2.5% of the sample is taken by the ten largest.

Here V drops 4 bases and J drops 4 bases, and the junction holds 7 bases not matched to any gene. In the germline V gene, CDR1 corresponds to MNHEY and CDR2 to SVGAGI. Including cysteine and phenylalanine, the CDR3 has 16 amino acids. The entry retains the CDR3 DNA only, 48 bases that are in frame from base 1. Beyond this particular receptor, the publication reports: The earlier analysis of about 600 of the donors excluded some 15 rarely observed V segments, including chromosome 9 orphons, because counts were too low. A later analysis associated 16,951 TCR beta sequences with specific HLA alleles at a false discovery rate of 0.05. In this cohort, only TCR beta chains were sequenced, and detectable features were limited by the absence of alpha or paired-chain data. The 87-base-pair reads could not distinguish some IMGT-functional V segments, including TRBV6-2 and TRBV6-3, so those segments were excluded. The sequencing pipeline was judged likely to have produced a cluster of highly shared sequence variants as a technical artifact. A further reported finding was that TCR beta sequences accurately predicted the HLA-A and HLA-B alleles for most subjects in the first cohort. An association between a missense DCLRE1C variant and V-gene and J-gene trimming of TCR beta chains was found in a later genetic analysis and replicated in an independent cohort. Correlated functional status among segregating V segments might reflect linkage disequilibrium, but an unknown experimental factor could not be ruled out. The authors suggested that the approach could potentially be generalized to other disease states and immunological phenotypes. A few of the identified cytomegalovirus-associated TCR beta chains were confirmed in vitro to be specific for cytomegalovirus antigens. Because HLA typing was missing for some donors at each locus, association tests included only the typed subset. An earlier analysis of several hundred of the donors showed that most TCR beta V segments appeared in productive rearrangements either about 87% or about 30% of the time, which broadly matched IMGT annotations. CMV serostatus was the only immune exposure information available for the cohort. The study listed 150 to 200 TCR beta chains as associated with cytomegalovirus. A later analysis found that HLA-associated TCR beta chains were more clonally expanded and had lower generation probabilities than equally common non-associated chains. According to a later analysis, most CMV-associated TCR beta chains appeared to be HLA-restricted, and the HLA associations seemed to be driven largely by CMV exposure. Compared with the approximately 700-donor mean, donors in an Asian-associated ancestry cluster had fewer N-insertions in productive TCRs, according to a later genetic analysis. Presence/absence analyses assumed roughly uniform sequencing depth across donors, an assumption that may not hold. According to a later analysis, TCR association rates differed among HLA loci, with DRB1 alleles showing the most associated TCRs and HLA-C alleles showing the fewest. Across donors, most TCR sequences were observed very rarely, whereas some public TCRs were present in many individuals. In a later analysis, several top co-occurrence clusters were reported to appear linked to parvovirus B19, influenza, CMV and Epstein-Barr virus. In both the original and validation cohorts, the classifier was reported to diagnose cytomegalovirus status with high specificity and sensitivity. When HLA alleles, especially DR and DQ, strongly co-occurred, attributing TCR associations to individual alleles was difficult.

The sequenced material came from PBMCs. This TCR derives from a male donor in good health and CMV-seropositive. The chain links TRBV6-5 with TRBJ1-1; TRBD1 aligns with 12 central bases. The nucleotide sequence reads as follows: TGTGCCAGCAGTTCCCGGGACAGGGGGCGAATCACTGAAGCTTTCTTT. This yields the protein CASSSRDRGRITEAFF.